The text below deals with one T cell receptor (beta chain). The antigen is undetermined. TCRdb's copy holds only in-frame clones and misses some; the assay was immunoSEQ multiplex PCR. The sample shows over 70,000 clones, approximately 86% of them seen only once. This sample was taken from a study of radiotherapy plus CTLA-4 blockade in lung cancer. Study background: Of the patients, more than 15% showed objective responses and approximately 34% attained disease control. Study-level points and caveats: Radiotherapy was combined with ipilimumab, and tumor-derived TCR clones then expanded in blood. Per reports, early blood T cell clone dynamics, plus interferon-beta, forecast response most strongly.

In chemo-refractory metastatic non-small-cell lung cancer, patients got ipilimumab CTLA-4 blockade together with focal radiation. The V and J ends lost 3 bases and 3 bases respectively, with 7 bases between them. The length of the CDR3 is 13 residues. The germline V gene has CDR1 SGHRS and CDR2 YFSETQ. The sequence was obtained from a human donor with non-small cell lung cancer who had a partial response to radiotherapy plus ipilimumab. Sequenced material: peripheral blood, taken from a patient treated with radiotherapy plus ipilimumab. The chain has TRBV5-1 and TRBJ2-1; D might be TRBD2 (5 bases). The CDR3 DNA reads TGCGCCAGCAGCTCCACTAGCTACAATGAGCAGTTCTTC. This codes for CASSSTSYNEQFF.